Many counts were recorded for the clone carrying this T cell receptor (beta chain). Its antigen is not known. Looked up from germline, CDR1 is SEHNR and CDR2 is FQNEAQ (reference sequence). After removal of 6 bases from V and 7 bases from J, the junction contained 14 bases not matched to a gene. This CDR3 contains 15 residues. These data belong to a study of T-cell reconstitution after alpha-beta-depleted transplantation in children. General study results and limits: T-cell numbers and diversity one year post-transplant derived largely from freshly generated T cells. Reported findings indicate that, about two months after transplant, alpha-beta T cells came from several hundred expanded clones, which were derived from non-depleted graft cells.

TCRbeta library preparation incorporated unique molecular identifiers. TCRdb analysed the PCR reads with MiXCR anew, one entry per CDR3 protein. The sample records about 200,000 distinct CDR3 sequences, 6.6% being singletons. The sample in question was PBMCs, obtained before TCRalphabeta/CD19-depleted stem cell transplant. The source of this sequence is a boy between 2 and 10 years old with acute lymphoblastic leukemia, due to receive a stem cell transplant. The chain couples TRBV7-9 to TRBJ2-7; 8 bases map to TRBD1. Written as DNA, the CDR3 is TGTGCCAGCAGTCGATCAGGGGGCGCGGATGGGGAGCAGTACTTC. Protein sequence: CASSRSGGADGEQYF. Full variable domain (remainder filled in from reference TRBV7-9 and TRBJ2-7): DTGVSQNPRHKITKRGQNVTFRCDPISEHNRLYWYRQTLGQGPEFLTYFQNEAQLEKSRLLSDRFSAERPKGSFSTLEIQRTEQGDSAMYLCASSRSGGADGEQYFGPGTRLTVT.